Shown below are 18 T cell receptor beta chains from a single sample sequenced in a study of T cell responses to AZD1222 COVID-19 vaccine. Repertoires were generated with immunoSEQ multiplex PCR, while TCRdb's copy carries only in-frame clones and drops some. The sample holds 150,000 or so clones, 92% seen once. The starting material was peripheral blood, obtained 28 days after the second AZD1222 dose. The receptors were sampled from an adult who received the AZD1222 COVID-19 vaccine.

J is TRBJ1-1 and V is TRBV29-1, with D unclear. CDR1 SQVTM and CDR2 ANQGSEA come from the germline V gene. V gave up 4 bases and J gave up 1 base, with 4 bases separating them. This CDR3 spans 11 amino acids. The CDR3 loop is CSVVTNTEAFF. DNA of the CDR3: TGCAGCGTTGTGACGAACACTGAAGCTTTCTTT. Full variable domain (remainder filled in from reference TRBV29-1 and TRBJ1-1): SAVISQKPSRDICQRGTSLTIQCQVDSQVTMMFWYRQQPGQSLTLIATANQGSEATYESGFVIDKFPISRPNLTFSTLTVSNMSPEDSSIYLCSVVTNTEAFFGQGTRLTVV.

V gene TRBV4-1 combines with J gene TRBJ1-1; D unclear. The CDR3 is 16 residues long. From germline, CDR1 is MGHRA and CDR2 YSYEKL. V lost 7 bases and J lost 4, with 22 bases in between. The DNA for the CDR3 is TGCGCCAGCACCGACTCAGGAATCCGTAAGGGCACTGAAGCTTTCTTT. This gives the protein CASTDSGIRKGTEAFF.

This chain connects TRBV9 to TRBJ1-2; 7 bases line up with TRBD1. This CDR3 spans 13 amino acids. Looked up from germline, CDR1 is SGDLS and CDR2 is YYNGEE. J gave up 8 bases and V 2 bases, and 6 bases lay outside the gene matches. The CDR3 here is CASSVGQGVGYTF. CDR3 DNA: TGTGCCAGCAGCGTGGGCCAGGGGGTAGGCTACACCTTC. The full variable domain, with the rest looked up from reference TRBV9 and TRBJ1-2, is DSGVTQTPKHLITATGQRVTLRCSPRSGDLSVYWYQQSLDQGLQFLIQYYNGEERAKGNILERFSAQQFPDLHSELNLSSLELGDSALYFCASSVGQGVGYTFGSGTRLTVV.

This chain joins TRBV30 and TRBJ2-7; 8 positions match TRBD1. Germline trimming cut 3 bases from V and 5 bases from J; bases unmatched to any gene: 9. The germline gives CDR1 GTSNPN, CDR2 SVGIG (reference sequence). The CDR3 loop spans 14 amino acids. The CDR3 sequence is CAWSLGQGADEQYF. The CDR3 DNA sequence: TGTGCCTGGAGCCTAGGGCAGGGGGCCGACGAGCAGTACTTC. Full variable domain (outside the CDR3, taken from reference TRBV30 and TRBJ2-7): SQTIHQWPATLVQPVGSPLSLECTVEGTSNPNLYWYRQAAGRGLQLLFYSVGIGQISSEVPQNLSASRPQDRQFILSSKKLLLSDSGFYLCAWSLGQGADEQYFGPGTRLTVT.

V gene TRBV3-1 (or the pseudogene TRBV3-2) combines with J gene TRBJ2-2; 7 bases map to TRBD1. Losses at the gene ends were 4 bases for V and 9 bases for J; bases not matched to a gene: 5. The CDR3 totals 13 residues. Germline loops: CDR1 LGHDT, CDR2 YNNKEL (reference sequence). The CDR3 DNA follows: TGTGCCAGCAGCCCAGGGACAGCCCGGGAGCTGTTTTTT. Translated, it gives CASSPGTARELFF.

This clone was picked up a small number of times. The chain couples TRBV12-3 or TRBV12-4 to TRBJ1-1; the D is unclear. The V and J ends lost 6 bases and 7 bases respectively, with 15 bases between them. CDR3 length equals 13 residues. This CDR3 is CASRPGFNHEAFF. DNA of the CDR3: TGTGCCAGCAGGCCCGGCTTTAACCATGAAGCTTTCTTT.

This sequence joins TRBV19 and TRBJ1-3; D remains ambiguous. The CDR3 has 15 residues. Trimming removed 2 bases from V and 0 bases from J, with 8 bases in between. Germline V lookup: CDR1 LNHDA, CDR2 SQIVND (reference sequence). The CDR3 loop reads CASSIYSHSGNTIYF. In DNA, the CDR3 is TGTGCCAGTAGTATATACTCTCACTCTGGAAACACCATATATTTT.

The chain recombines TRBV6-1 with TRBJ1-4; 7 positions match TRBD1. J gave up 2 bases and V 3 bases, and 6 bases lay outside the gene matches. Germline CDR1 and CDR2: MNHNS and SASEGT. The CDR3 contains 16 residues. The DNA for the CDR3 is TGTGCCAGCAGTGAGAGACAGGGTGACACTAATGAAAAACTGTTTTTT. It encodes CASSERQGDTNEKLFF.

This clone has only one observation. The chain combines TRBV2 with TRBJ1-6; D remains ambiguous. The germline gives CDR1 SNHLY, CDR2 FYNNEI. The CDR3 is made up of 13 amino acids. V was trimmed by 5 bases and J by 6 bases, leaving 8 bases between them. CDR3 DNA: TGTGCCAGCAGTAGGGAGGTTAATTCACCCCTCCACTTT. Translation gives CASSREVNSPLHF. Variable domain in full (rest from reference TRBV2 and TRBJ1-6): EPEVTQTPSHQVTQMGQEVILRCVPISNHLYFYWYRQILGQKVEFLVSFYNNEISEKSEIFDDQFSVERPDGSNFTLKIRSTKLEDSAMYFCASSREVNSPLHFGNGTRLTVT.

The V and J genes are TRBV14 and TRBJ2-3; D not resolved. The length of the CDR3 is 17 residues. Per germline, CDR1 SGHDN and CDR2 FVKESK. Trimming removed 4 bases from V and 2 bases from J, with 19 bases in between. In nucleotides, the CDR3 is TGTGCCAGCAGCCCTTACGGCGAGGCCGGTGCCACAGATACGCAGTATTTT. Translated, it gives CASSPYGEAGATDTQYF. The full variable domain, in which reference TRBV14 and TRBJ2-3 provide the parts outside the CDR3, is EAGVTQFPSHSVIEKGQTVTLRCDPISGHDNLYWYRRVMGKEIKFLLHFVKESKQDESGMPNNRFLAERTGGTYSTLKVQPAELEDSGVYFCASSPYGEAGATDTQYFGPGTRLTVL.

The rearrangement links TRBV5-8 to TRBJ1-2; TRBD1 agrees at 9 bases. The germline V gene has CDR1 SGHTS and CDR2 YDEGEE. With V trimmed by 0 bases and J by 8 bases, 11 bases remained unmatched. This CDR3 region has 16 residues. CDR3 protein: CASSLGEQGALLGYTF. CDR3 bases: TGTGCCAGCAGCTTGGGGGAACAGGGGGCGCTACTCGGCTACACCTTC.

V is TRBV21-1 and J is TRBJ2-2; no DNA check was done on the table's D call, TRBD2. TRBV21-1 is flagged as a pseudogene. This CDR3 has 20 residues. The CDR3 loop is CASSKRSRPLAGEDTGELFF. In DNA, the CDR3 is TGTGCCAGCAGCAAAAGGTCCCGACCCCTGGCCGGGGAGGACACCGGGGAGCTGTTTTTT.

This chain uses TRBV3-1 (or the pseudogene TRBV3-2) with TRBJ1-2, with unresolved D. V dropped 1 base and J dropped 3 bases, with 6 bases sitting between them. CDR3 length: 13 residues. Germline CDR1 reads LGHDT; CDR2 reads YNNKEL (reference sequence). The CDR3 spells CASSQAQDYGYTF. CDR3 in DNA: TGTGCCAGCAGCCAAGCCCAGGACTATGGCTACACCTTC.

The chain carries TRBV3-1 (or the pseudogene TRBV3-2) and TRBJ1-3; D is possibly TRBD1 (5 bases). CDR3 length equals 15 residues. Trimming stripped 4 bases from V and 8 bases from J, with 18 bases between. Germline V CDR1 and CDR2: LGHDT, YNNKEL (reference sequence). The CDR3 loop is CASSLQEPSVDTIYF. The CDR3 nucleotides are TGTGCCAGCAGCCTACAGGAGCCGTCTGTGGACACCATATATTTT.

The V call is TRBV2, the J call TRBJ2-2, with 7 bases lining up with TRBD2. There are 15 residues in the CDR3. Germline V lookup: CDR1 SNHLY, CDR2 FYNNEI. V dropped 5 bases and J dropped 1; count of bases not matched to a gene: 4. The CDR3 here is CASSNLAGNTGELFF. Here the CDR3 DNA reads TGTGCCAGCAGTAACTTAGCGGGGAACACCGGGGAGCTGTTTTTT. The whole variable domain, remainder taken from reference TRBV2 and TRBJ2-2, is EPEVTQTPSHQVTQMGQEVILRCVPISNHLYFYWYRQILGQKVEFLVSFYNNEISEKSEIFDDQFSVERPDGSNFTLKIRSTKLEDSAMYFCASSNLAGNTGELFFGEGSRLTVL.

The count of this clone is one. One junction end does not reproduce the germline sequence, and a read error may be involved. The chain joins TRBV6-5 to TRBJ2-5, with D uncertain. This CDR3 has 13 residues. Germline CDR1 MNHEY, CDR2 SVGAGI. CDR3 sequence: CASSPRVLEAQYF. CDR3 nucleotides: TGTGCCAGCAGCCCCCGGGTCCTAGAGGCCCAGTACTTC.

The rearrangement joins TRBV6-1 to TRBJ1-3; tentatively, D is TRBD1 (6 bases). The germline CDR1 and CDR2 sequences are MNHNS and SASEGT. V was clipped by 3 bases and J by 8 bases, with 14 bases between them. The CDR3 has 14 amino acids. CDR3 bases: TGTGCCAGCAGTGAGGGCAGGGGACTAGACACCATATATTTT. Its protein is CASSEGRGLDTIYF.

The CDR3 protein is CASSFGRNGYTF. CDR3 bases: TGTGCCAGCAGTTTCGGGCGGAATGGCTACACCTTC. The chain recombines TRBV12-3 or TRBV12-4 with TRBJ1-2; no firm D call. The V gene lost 3 bases and the J gene lost 6 bases, with 8 bases spanning the gap. This CDR3 region has 12 residues.